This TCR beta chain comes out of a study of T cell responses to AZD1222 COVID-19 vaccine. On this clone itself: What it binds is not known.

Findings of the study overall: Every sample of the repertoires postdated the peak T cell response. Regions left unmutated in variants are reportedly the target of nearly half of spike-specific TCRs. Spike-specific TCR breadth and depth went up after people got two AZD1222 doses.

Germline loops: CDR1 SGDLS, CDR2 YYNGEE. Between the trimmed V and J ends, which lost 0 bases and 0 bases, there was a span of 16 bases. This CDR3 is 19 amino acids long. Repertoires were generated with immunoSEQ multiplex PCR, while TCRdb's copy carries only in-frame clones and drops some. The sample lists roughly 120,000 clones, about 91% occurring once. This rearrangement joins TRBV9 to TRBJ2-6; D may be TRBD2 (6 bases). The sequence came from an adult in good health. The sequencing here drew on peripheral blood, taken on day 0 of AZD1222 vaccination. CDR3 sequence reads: CASSVAEGEGFSGANVLTF. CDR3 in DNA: TGTGCCAGCAGCGTAGCGGAGGGCGAAGGGTTCTCTGGGGCCAACGTCCTGACTTTC.